This T cell receptor (beta chain) was retrieved from a study of tumor-infiltrating lymphocytes in primary liver carcinoma. Study-level information: Patients, male and female, were 30 to 69 years old.

With a constant-region primer, TCR beta cDNA was made from approximately 520 ng of total RNA. Sequencing libraries for TCR beta derived from three nested multiplex PCR rounds that used slightly modified ARM-PCR. TCRdb processed the multiplex PCR reads anew with MiXCR; each CDR3 protein has one entry. The sample has around 80,000 distinct CDR3 sequences, roughly 69% seen once. With respect to this clonotype: Its antigen remains unknown.

Findings and caveats of the study: Tumor region pairs overlapped more than did tumor-adjacent and tumor-blood pairs. Tumor top-250-clone fractions significantly exceeded those of blood (p = 0.039).

Co-extracted RNA and DNA came from roughly 20-30 mg of unsorted bulk tissue. Every patient in the cohort had a primary liver carcinoma. That carcinoma was treated by surgical resection. Sequencing was performed on tumor-adjacent normal liver tissue. The clonotype originates from a man aged 40-49 years with primary liver carcinoma and hepatitis B virus infection.

DNA for the CDR3: TGTGCCAGCAGCTTAGTACTAGGAGGCGAGCAGTACTTC. It yields the protein CASSLVLGGEQYF. This rearrangement joins TRBV11-2 to TRBJ2-7; a possible D gene is TRBD2 (5 bases). The CDR3 extends over 13 amino acids. The V and J ends lost 1 base and 6 bases respectively, with 10 bases between them. Germline V CDR1 and CDR2: SGHAT, FQNNGV.